This T cell receptor (beta chain) is drawn from a study of T cell responses to AZD1222 COVID-19 vaccine. From germline, CDR1 is LGHDT and CDR2 YNNKEL (reference sequence). Deletions cut 1 base from V and 7 bases from J, with 7 bases between. CDR3 length: 12 residues. General study findings and limits: The CD4 TCRs associated with vaccination extended across spike and predominated at 160-218 and 743-854. Seropositive AZD1222 recipients at baseline numbered only 6 or 7. Females made up more of the donors, who were largely white British, and clonal diversity may have come out too low.

Method: immunoSEQ multiplex PCR; TCRdb's copy keeps in-frame clones and lacks some. The repertoire holds tens of thousands of clones, with more than 90% as singletons. A remark on this clone: What it binds is not known.

The V gene is TRBV3-1 (or the pseudogene TRBV3-2), the J gene TRBJ1-2; D ambiguous. This sequence was found in an adult in good health. The sample consisted of peripheral blood, taken on day 0 of AZD1222 vaccination. In nucleotides, the CDR3 is TGTGCCAGCAGCCAAGGGGAGGGTGGCTACACCTTC. Translation: CASSQGEGGYTF.